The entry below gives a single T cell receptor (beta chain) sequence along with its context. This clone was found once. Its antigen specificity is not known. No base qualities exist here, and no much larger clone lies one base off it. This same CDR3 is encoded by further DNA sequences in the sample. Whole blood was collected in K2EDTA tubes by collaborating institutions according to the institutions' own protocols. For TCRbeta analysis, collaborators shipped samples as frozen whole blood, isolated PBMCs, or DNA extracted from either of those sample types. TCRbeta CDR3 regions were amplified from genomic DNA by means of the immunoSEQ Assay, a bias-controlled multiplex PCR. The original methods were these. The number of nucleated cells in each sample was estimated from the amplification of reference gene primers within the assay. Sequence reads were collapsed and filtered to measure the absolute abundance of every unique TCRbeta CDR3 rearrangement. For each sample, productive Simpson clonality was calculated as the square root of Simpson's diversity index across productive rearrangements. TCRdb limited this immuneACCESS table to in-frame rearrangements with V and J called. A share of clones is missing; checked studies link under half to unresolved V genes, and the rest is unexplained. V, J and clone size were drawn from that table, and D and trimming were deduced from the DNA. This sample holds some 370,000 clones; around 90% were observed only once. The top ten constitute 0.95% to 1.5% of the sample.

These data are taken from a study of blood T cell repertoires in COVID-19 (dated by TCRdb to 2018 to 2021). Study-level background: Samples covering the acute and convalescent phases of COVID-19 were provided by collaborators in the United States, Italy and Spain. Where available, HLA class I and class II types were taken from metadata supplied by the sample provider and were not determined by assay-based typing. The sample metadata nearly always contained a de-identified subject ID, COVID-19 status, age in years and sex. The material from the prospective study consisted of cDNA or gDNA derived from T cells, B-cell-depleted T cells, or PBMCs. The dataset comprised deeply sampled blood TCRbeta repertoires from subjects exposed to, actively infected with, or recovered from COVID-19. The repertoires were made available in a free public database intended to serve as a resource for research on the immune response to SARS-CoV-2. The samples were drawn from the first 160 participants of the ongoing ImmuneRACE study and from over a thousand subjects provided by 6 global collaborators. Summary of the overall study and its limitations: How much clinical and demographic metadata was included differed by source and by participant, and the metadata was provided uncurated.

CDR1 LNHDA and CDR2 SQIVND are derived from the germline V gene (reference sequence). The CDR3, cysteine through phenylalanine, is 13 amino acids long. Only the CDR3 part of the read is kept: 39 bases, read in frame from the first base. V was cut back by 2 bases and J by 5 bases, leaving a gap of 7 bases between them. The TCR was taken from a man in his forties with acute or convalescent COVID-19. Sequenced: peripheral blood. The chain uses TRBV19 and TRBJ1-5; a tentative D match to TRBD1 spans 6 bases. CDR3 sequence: CASSIQGHQPQHF. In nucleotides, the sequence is TGTGCCAGTAGTATACAGGGGCATCAGCCCCAGCATTTT.